Sequencing of this TCR beta chain was carried out in a study of shared clonotypes between healthy human individuals (dated by TCRdb to about 2020). Background for the entire study: A few men and a couple of women, aged 18 to 49 years, made up the cohort. For each donor, CD4 naive and CD4 memory were each run on three plates, CD8 naive on two plates, and CD8 memory on one plate. The study deeply sequenced blood TCR repertoires of roughly five healthy adults to estimate repertoire size and the extent of clonotype sharing between individuals. To increase sequencing depth and limit assay-specific biases, different laboratories used diverse techniques to prepare libraries and sequence TCR repertoires. Per donor, leukapheresis produced somewhere between about 0.94 and 9 billion PBMCs. General findings and caveats noted by the study authors: Sampling was limited to blood, and TCR repertoires in tissue likely differ from TCR repertoires in blood. Across a handful of donors, about 5% of naive CD4, 3.5% of naive CD8, approximately 2.5% of memory CD4, and roughly 0.4% of memory CD8 clonotypes were shared. Because the study included only a small number of donors, the genetic and exposure-history diversity represented was limited. Clonotypes shared by all four sorted-subset donors showed higher generation probabilities than non-shared clonotypes. Even with the large sequencing depth, rarefaction of the sorted-subset datasets indicated that sequencing was incomplete. Pairwise subsampling led to the expectation that sequencing depth would affect the degree of clonotype sharing among donors. Larger estimated clonotype richness was generally found for naive subsets than for memory subsets.

Regarding this clone: Its target antigen remains unknown. It has no much larger one-base neighbor in the sample; base qualities were not kept.

TCR CDR3 regions were amplified from genomic DNA by multiplex PCR using the deep immunoSEQ assay. For each cell subset, the extracted genomic DNA was distributed evenly across all wells of several immunoSEQ 96-well plates, and each plate served as one replicate. Each replicate PCR for sorted subsets received around 200 ng genomic DNA, equal to 30,000 or so T cell genomes. Purified libraries were quantified with a Qubit 3.0 fluorometer, sized on a Bioanalyzer 2100, and re-quantified with the KAPA Library Quantification kit. Each immunoSEQ 96-well plate was sequenced on its own single-read 150-cycle Illumina NextSeq 550 flow cell. The authors' analysis ran thus. The immunoSEQ output contained only junctional sequences without quality scores, so filtering could not match that applied to full-length reads. Sequences were annotated with PyIR, a Python wrapper for IgBLAST v1.9, and V/J genes and CDR3 were assigned using IMGT germline references. Reads were filtered out if the reads had weak V/J assignments (E-value above 1e-6), no CDR3, stop codons, out-of-frame junctions, or ambiguous translated residues. V3J clonotypes were defined by identical inferred V gene, J gene, and CDR3 amino acid sequence. Percentage overlap between repertoires was computed as shared unique clonotypes divided by the size of the smaller repertoire. Richness of each repertoire was evaluated using RTK rarefaction, the Chao1 estimator, and Recon v2.1 estimates of unobserved clonotypes. Generation probabilities for all TCRbeta clonotypes obtained by the gDNA method from several donors were computed using OLGA. The table was pulled from immuneACCESS by TCRdb, which kept in-frame rearrangements only. Such tables lose some clones; where checked, under half of the loss comes from unresolved V genes, and the rest has no known cause. That table supplies the V and J calls and clone size; D and trimming were determined from the DNA. The sample yields approximately 720,000 clones; approximately 75% were counted once. 1.8% of the sample is held by the ten biggest clonotypes.

The donors were healthy, HIV-negative adults who had no recently reported acute infections or vaccinations. All donors were Caucasian adults living in Nashville, Tennessee, USA. CD4+ T cells were enriched by magnetic negative selection; naive cells were then positively selected on CD45RA, and the negative fraction formed the memory subset. Blood was obtained by leukapheresis, after which PBMCs were separated by Ficoll-Histopaque density gradient centrifugation and cryopreserved in liquid nitrogen vapor phase. Purity and quantity of every magnetically sorted T cell population were checked by analytical flow cytometry. Genomic DNA was isolated from each sorted fraction and quantified by UV absorbance on a Nanodrop 2000c. According to the germline V gene, CDR1 reads SQVTM and CDR2 reads ANQGSEA. The CDR3 has 11 amino acids, counting the end cysteine and phenylalanine. Solely the CDR3 DNA is kept, with 33 bases framed from the first base. Deletion took 7 bases off V and 1 base off J, with a span of 7 bases between the germline ends.

Sequencing input: memory CD4+ T cells sorted from blood. This specimen's cell subset or site label, interpreted: CD45RA-negative fraction. The rearranged segments are TRBV29-1 and TRBJ1-2, with no confident D gene call. This TCR was sampled from a woman in her thirties in good health. The encoded CDR3 is CSATNNYGYTF. The base sequence is TGCAGCGCTACTAATAACTATGGCTACACCTTC.